A single sample gave rise to the 7 T cell receptor beta chains below, sequenced in a study of T cells in narcolepsy. Generated by immunoSEQ multiplex PCR, the TCRdb table keeps only in-frame clones and is missing some. Of tens of thousands of clones detected, 70% to 90% appear once; the ten largest clones hold under 1.5%. Material: CD45RA- memory CD4+ T cells from PBMCs. The receptors shown here come from a human donor with narcolepsy.

The chain links TRBV5-6 to TRBJ1-2; D is perhaps TRBD1 (6 bases). Trimming stripped 3 bases from V and 2 bases from J, with 14 bases between. Germline loops: CDR1 SGHDT, CDR2 YYEEEE. This CDR3 contains 15 residues. The CDR3 region has the DNA TGTGCCAGCAGCTCCTCACTACAGGGAAACTATGGCTACACCTTC. It is translated as CASSSSLQGNYGYTF.

V usage is TRBV10-1 and J usage is TRBJ1-1; no clear D gene. Trimming shortened V by 6 bases and J by 5 bases, and 13 bases separated the two germline ends. CDR1 and CDR2 (germline): WNHNN, SYGVQD (reference sequence). The CDR3 length is 13 residues. The CDR3 is CASSRTGETEAFF. In nucleotides, the CDR3 is TGCGCCAGCAGCCGGACCGGCGAGACTGAAGCTTTCTTT.

Worth noting for this clone: A read error may produce the germline difference seen at one junction end. This chain joins TRBV6-1 and TRBJ1-1; 7 bases are a match to TRBD1. CDR3 length: 14 residues. Per germline, CDR1 MNHNS and CDR2 SASEGT. The CDR3 loop reads CASRKDRVDTEASF. The DNA of the CDR3 is TGTGCCAGCAGGAAAGACAGGGTGGACACTGAAGCTTCCTTT.

For this clone: Other nucleotide sequences in the sample specify the same CDR3. The chain recombines TRBV6-6 with TRBJ1-1; D remains ambiguous. Germline V gene lookup returns CDR1 MNHNY and CDR2 SVGAGI (reference sequence). The germline V and J ends were trimmed by 6 bases and 1 base, with 18 bases remaining between them. The CDR3 contains 16 residues. The CDR3 DNA reads TGTGCCAGCAGGCCGGGGTTTGGCTCCGGGAACACTGAAGCTTTCTTT. It specifies CASRPGFGSGNTEAFF.

V and J are TRBV7-2 and TRBJ2-5; D not certain. CDR3 size: 14 residues. V lost 2 bases and J lost 1, with 8 bases in between. The germline V gene encodes CDR1 SGHTA and CDR2 FQGNSA. CDR3 protein: CASSLRHLQETQYF. Written as DNA, the CDR3 is TGTGCCAGCAGCTTAAGGCACCTCCAAGAGACCCAGTACTTC.

By its share, this clone is medium-sized. The chain recombines TRBV28 with TRBJ2-7, with 7 bases that match TRBD2. Germline V gene sequence: CDR1 MDHEN, CDR2 SYDVKM. J lost 0 bases, V lost 3 bases, and 5 bases had no gene match. The CDR3 consists of 15 residues. As DNA, the CDR3 is TGTGCCAGCAGTTTTAGGGACTATCGCTCCTACGAGCAGTACTTC. Its protein product is CASSFRDYRSYEQYF.

The CDR3 sequence is CASSGYRGRNIEAFF. The CDR3 region has the DNA TGTGCCAGTAGTGGATACAGGGGGCGGAATATTGAAGCTTTCTTT. The chain recombines TRBV19 with TRBJ1-1; TRBD1 agrees at 9 bases. V was pared by 5 bases and J by 7 bases, with 11 bases of the junction left unmatched. This CDR3 has 15 residues. CDR1 LNHDA and CDR2 SQIVND come from the germline V gene (reference sequence).